One sample yielded the 31 T cell receptor beta chains listed below, sequenced in a study of spatial heterogeneity in lung cancer. A single record per CDR3 protein comes from TCRdb applying MiXCR to the 5' RACE reads. The data show fewer than 30,000 distinct CDR3 sequences, with around 10% seen just once and less than 25% held by the top ten. Time point noted: blood at routine non-recurrence follow-up after resection. The sequencing here drew on PBMCs, taken at follow-up. Receptors were obtained from a male donor with early-stage non-small cell lung cancer.

This clonotype appeared a few times. This chain links TRBV7-2 with TRBJ2-5; either TRBD1 or TRBD2 may supply D (5 bases each). Germline V lookup: CDR1 SGHTA, CDR2 FQGNSA. The V end was cut by 5 bases, the J end by 4 bases, with 11 bases between. CDR3 length: 13 residues. The CDR3: CASSPPGTETQYF. CDR3 nucleotide sequence: TGTGCCAGCAGCCCACCCGGGACAGAGACCCAGTACTTC.

This clonotype has at least ten counts. This chain links TRBV6-6 with TRBJ2-5; 11 bases match TRBD2. The CDR3 length is 17 residues. The V and J ends lost 7 bases and 5 bases, in that order; junction bases with no gene match: 15. Per the germline V gene, CDR1 is MNHNY and CDR2 is SVGAGI (reference sequence). CDR3 region: CASTRGDSGGAMETQYF. CDR3 coding DNA: TGTGCCAGCACCCGGGGAGATAGCGGGGGGGCGATGGAGACCCAGTACTTC.

In its sample, this clonotype was seen a few times. This rearrangement joins TRBV28 to TRBJ2-3; D unclear. Germline CDR1 is MDHEN and CDR2 is SYDVKM. CDR3 length: 12 residues. Trimming stripped 2 bases from V and 6 bases from J, with 6 bases between. CDR3 region: CASSLVSDTQYF. The CDR3 nucleotides read TGTGCCAGCAGTTTAGTGAGCGATACGCAGTATTTT.

The chain links TRBV5-1 to TRBJ2-7; 10 positions match TRBD1. J was trimmed by 2 bases and V by 4 bases; bases with no gene match: 9. The CDR3 totals 16 residues. CDR1 is SGHRS, CDR2 YFSETQ, per germline. The CDR3 nucleotides are TGCGCCAGCAGCCCTACAGGGACAGGGGAAACCTACGAGCAGTACTTC. This codes for CASSPTGTGETYEQYF. Combining the CDR3 with reference TRBV5-1 and TRBJ2-7 gives the whole variable domain KAGVTQTPRYLIKTRGQQVTLSCSPISGHRSVSWYQQTPGQGLQFLFEYFSETQRNKGNFPGRFSGRQFSNSRSEMNVSTLELGDSALYLCASSPTGTGETYEQYFGPGTRLTVT.

There are many counts of this clonotype. The rearrangement links TRBV5-5 to TRBJ1-2, with TRBD1 identical over 7 bases. J was trimmed by 6 bases and V by 1 base; bases with no gene match: 6. The CDR3 runs to 14 residues. Germline CDR1 reads SGHKS; CDR2 reads YYEKEE (reference sequence). CDR3 bases: TGTGCCAGCAGCTTGCTACAGGGGATAGATGGCTACACCTTC. It yields the protein CASSLLQGIDGYTF.

This clonotype was seen repeatedly, ten times or more. The rearrangement uses TRBV29-1 and TRBJ1-4; D gene ambiguous. V lost 5 bases and J 5 bases, leaving 9 bases between the germline ends. CDR3 length: 12 residues. Germline CDR1 is SQVTM and CDR2 is ANQGSEA. The CDR3 DNA follows: TGCAGCGTTAGAGCCATGAATGAAAAACTGTTTTTT. It codes for CSVRAMNEKLFF. Full variable domain (missing parts from reference TRBV29-1 and TRBJ1-4): SAVISQKPSRDICQRGTSLTIQCQVDSQVTMMFWYRQQPGQSLTLIATANQGSEATYESGFVIDKFPISRPNLTFSTLTVSNMSPEDSSIYLCSVRAMNEKLFFGSGTQLSVL.

This clonotype was counted ten times or more. The chain combines TRBV3-1 with TRBJ1-1; 7 bases align to TRBD1. This CDR3 comprises 14 residues. The germline V gene has CDR1 LGHDT and CDR2 YNNKEL (reference sequence). The junction had 4 bases not matched to a gene; V was cut back by 3 bases and J by 3 bases. The CDR3 reads CASSHRQGDTEAFF. The DNA for the CDR3 is TGTGCCAGCAGCCACCGACAGGGCGACACTGAAGCTTTCTTT.

This chain uses TRBV28 with TRBJ1-4; D remains ambiguous. Trimming took 7 bases from V and 3 from J, leaving 18 bases between them. The CDR3 spans 16 residues. Looked up from germline, CDR1 is MDHEN and CDR2 is SYDVKM. DNA of the CDR3: TGTGCCAGCATCTGGGGAGGGTTCAAGTCTAATGAAAAACTGTTTTTT. Its translation: CASIWGGFKSNEKLFF.

This clonotype was detected ten times or more. This chain uses TRBV28 with TRBJ2-7; D is uncertain. Trimming stripped 3 bases from V and 0 bases from J, with 9 bases between. Per germline, CDR1 MDHEN and CDR2 SYDVKM. The CDR3 extends over 14 amino acids. The CDR3 is CASSFLGSSYEQYF. The CDR3 DNA follows: TGTGCCAGCAGTTTTCTGGGGTCCTCCTACGAGCAGTACTTC.

This clonotype has more than one count but fewer than ten. The chain recombines TRBV12-3 or TRBV12-4 with TRBJ2-1; D assignment may be TRBD1 or TRBD2 (5 bases each). Between the trimmed V and J ends, which lost 6 bases and 12 bases, there was a span of 18 bases. The CDR3 has 13 amino acids. The CDR3 bases are TGTGCCAGCAGCCCCGGGGACGGTCGTGGGCAGTTCTTC. It encodes CASSPGDGRGQFF.

On this clonotype: The junction shows a germline mismatch at one end, possibly a read error. The chain has TRBV15 and TRBJ2-1, with 12 bases lining up with TRBD1. CDR1 and CDR2 (germline): LNHNV, YYDKDF (reference sequence). This CDR3 has 16 residues. The CDR3 DNA is TGTGCCACCAACAGACTCCCGGGACAGGGGGCATACGAGCAGTTCTTC. It translates to CATNRLPGQGAYEQFF. Supplemented by reference TRBV15 and TRBJ2-1, the full variable domain reads DAMVIQNPRYQVTQFGKPVTLSCSQTLNHNVMYWYQQKSSQAPKLLFHYYDKDFNNEADTPDNFQSRRPNTSFCFLDIRSPGLGDTAMYLCATNRLPGQGAYEQFFGPGTRLTVL.

This chain uses TRBV4-3 with TRBJ2-1; 7 bases map to TRBD2. CDR3 size: 15 residues. The germline CDR1 and CDR2 sequences are LGHNA and YSLEER. V lost 0 bases to trimming and J lost 7 bases; unmatched junction nucleotides: 6. CDR3 amino acids: CASSQDFHGGNEQFF. The CDR3 bases are TGCGCCAGCAGCCAAGATTTCCACGGGGGGAATGAGCAGTTCTTC.

This clonotype was counted many times. The V and J genes are TRBV7-9 and TRBJ2-2; the D is unclear. Between the trimmed V and J ends, which lost 1 base and 0 bases, there was a span of 6 bases. Germline V gene data show CDR1 as SEHNR and CDR2 as FQNEAQ (reference sequence). CDR3 length: 15 amino acids. CDR3 loop: CASSLVASNTGELFF. DNA of the CDR3: TGTGCCAGCAGCTTAGTGGCCTCGAACACCGGGGAGCTGTTTTTT.

This clonotype was seen only a few times. The V call is TRBV5-1, the J call TRBJ2-1; 7 nucleotides line up with TRBD1. J gave up 7 bases and V 4 bases, and 17 bases lay outside the gene matches. This CDR3 spans 17 amino acids. Per germline, CDR1 SGHRS and CDR2 YFSETQ. The CDR3 DNA reads TGCGCCAGCAGCGCCCCGTCTCACCGGGACAGTCTGAATGAGCAGTTCTTC. Translating it yields CASSAPSHRDSLNEQFF.

In its sample, this clonotype was seen a few times. V gene TRBV2 combines with J gene TRBJ2-1; the match to TRBD1 covers 9 bases. The CDR3 length is 13 residues. The germline gives CDR1 SNHLY, CDR2 FYNNEI. After removal of 1 base from V and 9 bases from J, the junction contained 1 base not matched to a gene. CDR3 loop: CASSEETGGEQFF. Written as DNA, the CDR3 is TGTGCCAGCAGTGAAGAGACAGGGGGTGAGCAGTTCTTC.

For this clonotype: This may be a read error, as it is one base from a much larger clone. Here the CDR3 DNA reads TGTGCCAGCAGCCCTGAACCGGGACAGTGGGGGTACACCGGGGAGATGTTTTTT. This gives the protein CASSPEPGQWGYTGEMFF. The V call is TRBV7-6, the J call TRBJ2-2, with 7 bases fitting TRBD1. The CDR3 extends over 18 amino acids. Germline CDR1 and CDR2: SGHVS and FNYEAQ.

The chain employs TRBV28 and TRBJ1-1; no reliable D call. V was pared by 8 bases and J by 0 bases, with 10 bases between. The germline V gene encodes CDR1 MDHEN and CDR2 SYDVKM. CDR3 length equals 13 residues. The CDR3 DNA sequence: TGTGCCAGCCTCGAGTGGGTGAACACTGAAGCTTTCTTT. Translated: CASLEWVNTEAFF.

This clonotype was seen many times. The genes are TRBV3-1 and TRBJ2-1; the D gene is possibly TRBD2 (6 bases). Germline V gene data show CDR1 as LGHDT and CDR2 as YNNKEL (reference sequence). V lost 3 bases to trimming and J lost 1 base, with 10 bases between them. The length of the CDR3 is 15 residues. CDR3 loop: CASSHAGSSYNEQFF. The DNA of the CDR3 is TGTGCCAGCAGCCATGCGGGGTCTTCCTACAATGAGCAGTTCTTC.

By sample share, this clonotype is medium-sized. The V gene is TRBV7-2, the J gene TRBJ1-5; TRBD1 agrees at 11 bases. The CDR3 spans 18 residues. Trimming took 1 base from V and 0 from J; bases not matched to a gene: 5. CDR1 is SGHTA, CDR2 FQGNSA, per germline. The CDR3 DNA sequence: TGTGCCAGCAGCTTAGTCGGACAGGGGGCCACTAGCAATCAGCCCCAGCATTTT. Translating it yields CASSLVGQGATSNQPQHF.

The chain carries TRBV7-6 and TRBJ2-3; 9 bases are a match to TRBD1. CDR3 length: 15 residues. The trim removed 1 base at V and 3 bases at J, leaving 2 bases unmatched. The germline V gene has CDR1 SGHVS and CDR2 FNYEAQ. The CDR3 DNA is TGTGCCAGCAGCTTAGAGGGACAGGGAACAGATACGCAGTATTTT. Translation: CASSLEGQGTDTQYF.

The sample holds a few counts of this clonotype. CDR3 loop: CSARDPAGEQETQYF. DNA for the CDR3: TGCAGTGCTAGGGACCCAGCGGGGGAACAAGAGACCCAGTACTTC. The chain has TRBV20-1 and TRBJ2-5; TRBD2 matches 8 bases. V was pared by 3 bases and J by 2 bases, with 8 bases of the junction left unmatched. Germline assignment: CDR1 DFQATT and CDR2 SNEGSKA (reference sequence). The CDR3 extends over 15 amino acids.

In its sample, this clonotype is medium-sized. CDR3 sequence reads: CASSPPRPAETQYF. CDR3 DNA sequence: TGCGCCAGCAGCCCTCCACGTCCGGCAGAGACCCAGTACTTC. This chain connects TRBV5-1 to TRBJ2-5; the D is unclear. Trimming stripped 4 bases from V and 4 bases from J, with 14 bases between. Looked up from germline, CDR1 is SGHRS and CDR2 is YFSETQ. This CDR3 region has 14 residues.

This clonotype was observed at least ten times. This chain links TRBV27 with TRBJ2-4; no clear D. Germline V gene data show CDR1 as MNHEY and CDR2 as SMNVEV (reference sequence). The CDR3 is 15 residues long. V was cut by 5 bases and J by 1 base, with 12 bases left in between. The CDR3 region has the DNA TGTGCCAGCAGTGTCGGATGGTCGGCCAAAAACATTCAGTACTTC. This sequence encodes CASSVGWSAKNIQYF.

The rearrangement uses TRBV29-1 and TRBJ1-2, with 9 bases fitting TRBD1. J was trimmed by 6 bases and V by 6 bases; bases with no gene match: 8. The CDR3 extends over 13 amino acids. Germline lookup yields CDR1 SQVTM and CDR2 ANQGSEA. The DNA for the CDR3 is TGCAGCGTCGCCGGGACAGGGAGGAATGGCTACACCTTC. Protein sequence: CSVAGTGRNGYTF.

This clonotype was seen at least ten times. This rearrangement joins TRBV3-1 to TRBJ1-1; no definite D call. The CDR3 has 14 residues. Germline V CDR1 and CDR2: LGHDT, YNNKEL (reference sequence). Trimming removed 1 base at V and 1 base at J, with 7 bases between. The CDR3 DNA is TGTGCCAGCAGCCAAGCAAGCCCGAACACTGAAGCTTTCTTT. It codes for CASSQASPNTEAFF. The complete variable domain, with remaining parts taken from reference TRBV3-1 and TRBJ1-1, reads DTAVSQTPKYLVTQMGNDKSIKCEQNLGHDTMYWYKQDSKKFLKIMFSYNNKELIINETVPNRFSPKSPDKAHLNLHINSLELGDSAVYFCASSQASPNTEAFFGQGTRLTVV.

This clonotype came up a few times. One end of the junction is discordant with germline, which a read error may explain. The V and J genes are TRBV5-1 and TRBJ2-1; TRBD1 agrees at 9 bases. Germline CDR1 reads SGHRS; CDR2 reads YFSETQ. The CDR3 consists of 17 residues. This CDR3 reads CANSLATGQGTYNEQFF. CDR3 DNA: TGCGCCAACAGCTTGGCCACGGGACAGGGTACCTACAATGAGCAGTTCTTC.

This clonotype was seen at least ten times. The gene calls are TRBV4-3 and TRBJ1-1, with D unresolved. Trimming took off 0 bases at V and 0 bases at J, with 14 bases between the two ends. The germline CDR1 and CDR2 sequences are LGHNA and YSLEER. This CDR3 spans 17 amino acids. The chain's CDR3 is CASSQDPRGAMNTEAFF. CDR3 nucleotides: TGCGCCAGCAGCCAAGATCCCCGGGGAGCCATGAACACTGAAGCTTTCTTT.

This clonotype occurred many times. The rearrangement joins TRBV10-2 to TRBJ2-7, with TRBD1 as a possible D gene (6 bases). This CDR3 is built from 12 residues. CDR1 is WSHSY, CDR2 SAAADI, per germline. The V end lost 8 bases, the J end lost 3 bases, and 11 bases lay between the germline ends. The CDR3 nucleotides are TGCGCCAGCGGGGGACACCGCTACGAGCAGTACTTC. Translation gives CASGGHRYEQYF.

This clonotype was seen at least ten times. This sequence joins TRBV5-6 and TRBJ2-7; D is perhaps TRBD2 (5 bases). This CDR3 spans 15 amino acids. V shed 0 bases and J shed 2 bases, with 12 bases lying between them. Germline V gene sequence: CDR1 SGHDT, CDR2 YYEEEE. CDR3 region: CASSLVRGSPYEQYF. Here the CDR3 DNA reads TGTGCCAGCAGCTTGGTACGGGGAAGCCCCTACGAGCAGTACTTC.

The chain has TRBV28 and TRBJ2-5, with D uncertain. The CDR3 is made up of 14 amino acids. Germline assignment: CDR1 MDHEN and CDR2 SYDVKM. Trimming took 5 bases from V and 2 from J, leaving 12 bases between them. The CDR3 protein is CASSPPGLQETQYF. For the CDR3, the DNA is TGTGCCAGCAGTCCGCCCGGGCTACAAGAGACCCAGTACTTC.

This clonotype appeared a few times. CDR3: CSSHQGPGGNQPQHF. The DNA for the CDR3 is TGCAGTTCTCACCAAGGCCCGGGGGGCAATCAGCCCCAGCATTTT. V and J are TRBV20-1 and TRBJ1-5, with D perhaps matching TRBD1 (5 bases). V gave up 8 bases and J gave up 2 bases, with 19 bases separating them. Germline CDR1 reads DFQATT; CDR2 reads SNEGSKA (reference sequence). The CDR3 consists of 15 residues.